These 24 T cell receptor beta chains were sequenced from one sample in a study of blood T cell repertoires in COVID-19. The table came from immunoSEQ multiplex PCR; TCRdb's copy has only in-frame clones and leaves some out. The repertoire holds under 300,000 clones, with roughly 88% as singletons. The sequencing input was peripheral blood. These receptors all stem from an elderly man with acute or convalescent COVID-19.

This chain connects TRBV2 to TRBJ1-1; D call uncertain. This CDR3 region has 15 residues. V lost 3 bases to trimming and J lost 1 base, with 12 bases between them. Germline loops: CDR1 SNHLY, CDR2 FYNNEI. In DNA form, the CDR3 reads TGTGCCAGCAGTGACCCCGCGCTCTCGAACACTGAAGCTTTCTTT. Translating gives CASSDPALSNTEAFF.

This chain connects TRBV9 to TRBJ1-2; D is perhaps TRBD1 (5 bases). Germline loops: CDR1 SGDLS, CDR2 YYNGEE. Trimming left V 4 bases short and J 7 bases short, with 20 bases between. CDR3 length: 15 amino acids. In DNA, the CDR3 is TGTGCCAGCAGCCCTACAGGAGAAATATACCTTGGCTACACCTTC. Residues: CASSPTGEIYLGYTF.

V and J are TRBV29-1 and TRBJ1-2, with TRBD1 matching 11 bases. V lost 6 bases and J lost 4; bases outside the gene matches: 13. Germline V gene data show CDR1 as SQVTM and CDR2 as ANQGSEA. The CDR3 has 16 residues. CDR3 sequence: CSVPSAGTGGLYGYTF. The DNA for the CDR3 is TGCAGCGTGCCCTCCGCCGGGACAGGGGGTCTCTATGGCTACACCTTC.

This rearrangement joins TRBV5-1 to TRBJ1-2, with a possible D match to TRBD1 (6 bases). The germline V gene encodes CDR1 SGHRS and CDR2 YFSETQ. The CDR3 totals 15 residues. V gave up 4 bases and J gave up 8 bases, with 21 bases separating them. The CDR3 DNA follows: TGCGCCAGCAGCACCTCCTCCACAGGGAATAGGGGCTACACCTTC. As protein: CASSTSSTGNRGYTF.

The chain carries TRBV2 and TRBJ2-5; D gene uncertain. Germline CDR1 and CDR2: SNHLY and FYNNEI. This CDR3 is built from 13 residues. V shed 7 bases and J shed 4 bases, with 13 bases lying between them. The CDR3 spells CASTGQYVETQYF. CDR3 in DNA: TGTGCCAGCACGGGTCAGTATGTAGAGACCCAGTACTTC.

The CDR3 reads CASSVAGGVNEQFF. In DNA form, the CDR3 reads TGCGCCAGCAGCGTGGCAGGGGGCGTAAATGAGCAGTTCTTC. V usage is TRBV5-1 and J usage is TRBJ2-1, with TRBD1 matching over 8 bases. Germline lookup yields CDR1 SGHRS and CDR2 YFSETQ. The CDR3 is 14 amino acids. V lost 4 bases and J lost 7; bases outside the gene matches: 7.

The chain is built from TRBV29-1 and TRBJ1-2, with TRBD1 identical over 10 bases. V shed 3 bases and J 4 bases; nucleotides not matched to a gene: 11. The germline gives CDR1 SQVTM, CDR2 ANQGSEA. This CDR3 is 16 amino acids long. The DNA of the CDR3 is TGCAGCGTTGACCTCTCCGGGACAGGGGCCTCCTATGGCTACACCTTC. Translated, it gives CSVDLSGTGASYGYTF. The full variable domain, rest sourced from reference TRBV29-1 and TRBJ1-2, is SAVISQKPSRDICQRGTSLTIQCQVDSQVTMMFWYRQQPGQSLTLIATANQGSEATYESGFVIDKFPISRPNLTFSTLTVSNMSPEDSSIYLCSVDLSGTGASYGYTFGSGTRLTVV.

The chain has TRBV23-1 and TRBJ2-1; 7 positions match TRBD1. TRBV23-1 is marked as an open reading frame, function uncertain. This CDR3 comprises 15 residues. V lost 3 bases and J lost 5; bases outside the gene matches: 7. The chain's CDR3 is CASSHSGQLNNEQFF. Here the CDR3 DNA reads TGCGCCAGCAGTCACTCGGGACAGCTAAACAATGAGCAGTTCTTC.

The V and J genes are TRBV15 and TRBJ1-3; D gene uncertain. The CDR3 length is 15 residues. Germline V gene sequence: CDR1 LNHNV, CDR2 YYDKDF (reference sequence). V was cut by 3 bases and J by 4 bases, with 13 bases left in between. The CDR3 DNA follows: TGTGCCACCAGCAGGCCCGAGCGTGCCGGAAACACCATATATTTT. Translating it yields CATSRPERAGNTIYF.

In regard to this clone: Other DNA variants within this sample encode the same CDR3. J is TRBJ1-1 and V is TRBV11-2, with D perhaps matching TRBD1 (6 bases). The CDR3 is made up of 14 amino acids. V lost 1 base to trimming and J lost 2 bases, with 8 bases between them. CDR1 and CDR2 (germline): SGHAT, FQNNGV. CDR3 sequence: CASSLGGGNTEAFF. The CDR3 nucleotides are TGTGCCAGCAGCTTAGGAGGGGGAAACACTGAAGCTTTCTTT. Full variable domain (remainder filled in from reference TRBV11-2 and TRBJ1-1): EAGVAQSPRYKIIEKRQSVAFWCNPISGHATLYWYQQILGQGPKLLIQFQNNGVVDDSQLPKDRFSAERLKGVDSTLKIQPAKLEDSAVYLCASSLGGGNTEAFFGQGTRLTVV.

This clone was observed a handful of times. The genes are TRBV12-3 or TRBV12-4 and TRBJ1-1; D perhaps matches TRBD1 (5 bases). The CDR3 is 13 residues long. V lost 3 bases, J lost 6 bases, and 11 bases lay in between. This chain's CDR3 is CASSLRQQAEAFF. The CDR3 coding sequence is TGTGCCAGCAGTTTGAGACAGCAGGCTGAAGCTTTCTTT.

This clone turned up a few times. V usage is TRBV6-2 or TRBV6-3 and J usage is TRBJ1-3; D might be TRBD1 (5 bases). The CDR3 loop spans 14 amino acids. V lost 5 bases, J lost 5 bases, and 13 bases lay in between. Per the germline V gene, CDR1 is MNHEY and CDR2 is SVGEGT. The chain's CDR3 is CASSLGGNRNTIYF. The CDR3 DNA is TGTGCCAGCAGTCTCGGGGGGAATCGAAACACCATATATTTT.

The chain joins TRBV3-1 (or the pseudogene TRBV3-2) to TRBJ2-7; D possibly corresponds to TRBD1 (6 bases). Germline-derived CDR1 and CDR2 are LGHDT and YNNKEL (reference sequence). Trimming stripped 2 bases from V and 3 bases from J, with 11 bases between. The CDR3 contains 14 residues. The DNA for the CDR3 is TGTGCCAGCAGCCAATTTGGACAGCGCTACGAGCAGTACTTC. It translates to CASSQFGQRYEQYF.

The chain employs TRBV27 and TRBJ1-5; D is uncertain. V lost 10 bases and J 6 bases, leaving 19 bases between the germline ends. The germline gives CDR1 MNHEY, CDR2 SMNVEV (reference sequence). The CDR3 contains 14 residues. CDR3: CATRDWGTGQPQHF. The CDR3 DNA sequence: TGTGCCACCCGGGATTGGGGAACGGGTCAGCCCCAGCATTTT.

This clone was observed a few times. This chain connects TRBV29-1 to TRBJ1-4; 7 bases match TRBD1. Unmatched junction bases numbered 10, after V lost 7 bases and J lost 5 bases. The germline CDR1 and CDR2 sequences are SQVTM and ANQGSEA. The CDR3 is 14 amino acids. The CDR3, as DNA: TGCAGCGCCCTACCCGGGACAGAGAATGAAAAACTGTTTTTT. This sequence encodes CSALPGTENEKLFF.

The chain carries TRBV7-2 and TRBJ2-7; 10 positions match TRBD2. The CDR3 is 15 amino acids. The V gene's germline CDR1 is SGHTA and CDR2 FQGNSA. Trimming took 5 bases from V and 3 from J; bases not matched to a gene: 7. The CDR3 here is CASSIWTSGYYEQYF. The CDR3 DNA reads as TGTGCCAGCAGCATCTGGACTAGCGGATACTACGAGCAGTACTTC.

The chain joins TRBV23-1 to TRBJ1-5, with D maybe TRBD1 (6 bases). TRBV23-1 is known as an ORF, though its function is uncertain. The ends were cut back, 8 bases at V and 6 bases at J, with 20 bases in the middle. The CDR3 contains 15 residues. This chain's CDR3 is CASVRQEVKSQPQHF. CDR3 nucleotides: TGCGCCAGCGTGCGACAGGAAGTAAAAAGTCAGCCCCAGCATTTT.

This clone was counted once. Other DNA sequences in this specimen translate into the identical CDR3. The chain employs TRBV9 and TRBJ2-7; 7 nucleotides agree with TRBD1. The CDR3 extends over 14 amino acids. Germline assignment: CDR1 SGDLS and CDR2 YYNGEE. After removal of 0 bases from V and 2 bases from J, the junction contained 2 bases not matched to a gene. The CDR3 DNA sequence: TGTGCCAGCAGCGTAGGGCAGGGGGCCTACGAGCAGTACTTC. This gives the protein CASSVGQGAYEQYF.

CDR3 bases: TGTGCCAGCAGTCCCGGGGGGGCCTACAATGAGCAGTTCTTC. Encoded protein: CASSPGGAYNEQFF. The chain is built from TRBV28 and TRBJ2-1; 8 bases are shared with TRBD2. CDR3 length equals 14 residues. V lost 5 bases and J lost 2; bases outside the gene matches: 2. CDR1 and CDR2 (germline): MDHEN, SYDVKM.

The chain uses TRBV2 and TRBJ2-5, with 10 bases fitting TRBD2. Germline CDR1 is SNHLY and CDR2 is FYNNEI. The CDR3 is made up of 16 amino acids. The V and J ends lost 4 bases and 2 bases, in that order; junction bases with no gene match: 7. For the CDR3, the DNA is TGTGCCAGCAGTGCCGGCCAAGCGGGAGGGCAAGAGACCCAGTACTTC. It yields the protein CASSAGQAGGQETQYF.

The chain combines TRBV11-3 with TRBJ2-1; 10 positions match TRBD1. CDR3 length equals 19 residues. Germline-derived CDR1 and CDR2 are SGHNT and YENEEA. V shed 4 bases and J 7 bases; nucleotides not matched to a gene: 19. CDR3 DNA: TGTGCCAGCAGCTCGCCCCGGGACAGGGGAACCTCCGCTATGAATGAGCAGTTCTTC. Its translation: CASSSPRDRGTSAMNEQFF.

This clone was recorded once. The chain combines TRBV3-1 (or the pseudogene TRBV3-2) with TRBJ2-7; D possibly corresponds to TRBD1 (6 bases). Germline CDR1 reads LGHDT; CDR2 reads YNNKEL (reference sequence). Trimming removed 1 base at V and 7 bases at J, with 17 bases between. This CDR3 comprises 15 residues. CDR3 protein: CASSQVGSGVSEQYF. CDR3 nucleotides: TGTGCCAGCAGCCAAGTTGGGTCAGGGGTTTCGGAGCAGTACTTC.

The V gene is TRBV6-5, the J gene TRBJ2-4, with TRBD1 matching 9 bases. Looked up from germline, CDR1 is MNHEY and CDR2 is SVGAGI. Trimming cost V 6 bases and J 6 bases; bases outside gene matches: 3. The CDR3 spans 13 residues. The CDR3 sequence: CASSSGQGNIQYF. CDR3 nucleotide sequence: TGTGCCAGCAGCTCGGGACAGGGAAACATTCAGTACTTC.

The chain joins TRBV28 to TRBJ1-2; D gene ambiguous. Trimming pared 5 bases from V and 10 bases from J, leaving 11 bases between. CDR3 length: 11 amino acids. Germline CDR1 and CDR2: MDHEN and SYDVKM. This CDR3 reads CASSRLRDYTF. In DNA form, the CDR3 reads TGTGCCAGCAGTCGCCTTCGGGACTACACCTTC.